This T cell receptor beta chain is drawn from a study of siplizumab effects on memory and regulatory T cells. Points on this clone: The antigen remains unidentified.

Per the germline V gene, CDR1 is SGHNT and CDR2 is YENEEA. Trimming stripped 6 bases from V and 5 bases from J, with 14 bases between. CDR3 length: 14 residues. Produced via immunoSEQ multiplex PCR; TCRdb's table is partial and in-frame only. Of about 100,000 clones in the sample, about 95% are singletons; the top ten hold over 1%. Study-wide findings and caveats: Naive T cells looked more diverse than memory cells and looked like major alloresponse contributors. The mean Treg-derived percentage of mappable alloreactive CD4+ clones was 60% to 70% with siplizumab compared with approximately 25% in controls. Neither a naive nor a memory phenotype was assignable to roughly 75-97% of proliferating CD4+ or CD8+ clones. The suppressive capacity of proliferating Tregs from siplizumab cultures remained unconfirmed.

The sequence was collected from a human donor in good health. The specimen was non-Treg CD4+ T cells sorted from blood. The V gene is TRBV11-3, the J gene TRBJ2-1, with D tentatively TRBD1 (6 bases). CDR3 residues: CASSKTGPDNEQFF. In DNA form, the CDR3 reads TGTGCCAGCAGTAAGACAGGTCCTGACAATGAGCAGTTCTTC.